The 27 T cell receptor beta chains given below trace back to one sample, sequenced in a study of T-cell reconstitution after alpha-beta-depleted transplantation in children. A library of TCRbeta sequences, prepared with unique molecular identifiers, was generated. TCRdb independently ran MiXCR on the PCR reads; one entry per CDR3 protein. In the table there are around 29,000 distinct CDR3 sequences, 5% to 7% of which are singletons. Sequenced material: PBMCs, mostly from graft donor cells, taken 180 days after TCRalphabeta/CD19-depleted stem cell transplant. Receptors originate from a male patient aged 10 to 17 who had a stem cell transplant for acute myeloid leukemia, so the T cells may come from the graft donor.

The sample holds many counts of this clonotype. The rearrangement uses TRBV30 and TRBJ2-1; TRBD2 agrees at 8 bases. J lost 3 bases, V lost 1 base, and 2 bases had no gene match. Germline-derived CDR1 and CDR2 are GTSNPN and SVGIG (reference sequence). This CDR3 contains 14 residues. CDR3 sequence (DNA): TGTGCCTGGAGTGGGAGCGGGAGCTACAATGAGCAGTTCTTC. It encodes CAWSGSGSYNEQFF. Looking up the rest from reference TRBV30 and TRBJ2-1 gives the full variable domain: SQTIHQWPATLVQPVGSPLSLECTVEGTSNPNLYWYRQAAGRGLQLLFYSVGIGQISSEVPQNLSASRPQDRQFILSSKKLLLSDSGFYLCAWSGSGSYNEQFFGPGTRLTVL.

In this sample, this clonotype turned up many times. V gene TRBV5-6 combines with J gene TRBJ1-1, with D possibly matching TRBD1 (5 bases). Trimming removed 6 bases at V and 0 bases at J, with 18 bases between. This CDR3 has 16 amino acids. The V gene's germline CDR1 is SGHDT and CDR2 YYEEEE. The CDR3 is CASTTSRQPMNTEAFF. In DNA form, the CDR3 reads TGTGCCAGCACCACCTCCCGACAGCCTATGAACACTGAAGCTTTCTTT.

This clonotype was observed at least ten times. The chain has TRBV7-9 and TRBJ1-2; 11 positions match TRBD1. The germline V gene encodes CDR1 SEHNR and CDR2 FQNEAQ (reference sequence). The CDR3 is 14 amino acids. Trimming removed 1 base from V and 7 bases from J; junction bases left unmatched: 2. CDR3 residues: CASSLGTGGIGYTF. CDR3 in DNA: TGTGCCAGCAGCTTAGGGACAGGGGGCATTGGCTACACCTTC.

This clonotype was seen many times. The chain employs TRBV10-3 and TRBJ1-5; possible D gene TRBD1, 5 bases. The germline V gene has CDR1 ENHRY and CDR2 SYGVKD. Trimming left V 8 bases short and J 5 bases short, with 13 bases between. This CDR3 contains 13 residues. As DNA, the CDR3 is TGTGCCATCCTTTGGCCGGGACATCAGCCCCAGCATTTT. Its protein product is CAILWPGHQPQHF.

This clonotype was seen at least ten times. The gene calls are TRBV20-1 and TRBJ2-1; 12 positions agree with TRBD2. The V gene end was trimmed by 3 bases and the J gene end by 2 bases; junction bases not matched to a gene: 8. The CDR3 has 17 amino acids. Germline V CDR1 and CDR2: DFQATT, SNEGSKA (reference sequence). CDR3 sequence reads: CSASILAGGPTYNEQFF. The CDR3 DNA reads TGCAGTGCTAGCATCCTAGCGGGGGGGCCGACCTACAATGAGCAGTTCTTC.

This clonotype is medium-sized in the sample. The chain has TRBV6-6 and TRBJ2-2, with D perhaps TRBD2 (6 bases). Per germline, CDR1 MNHNY and CDR2 SVGAGI (reference sequence). Trimming left V 4 bases short and J 5 bases short, with 14 bases between. CDR3 length: 15 residues. The CDR3 here is CASSSPSGRTGELFF. Written as DNA, the CDR3 is TGTGCCAGCAGTTCCCCCTCCGGGAGAACCGGGGAGCTGTTTTTT.

This clonotype was seen ten or more times. This chain links TRBV13 with TRBJ1-1; D remains unclear. The CDR3 contains 14 residues. V gave up 3 bases and J gave up 1 base, with 9 bases separating them. Germline V gene data show CDR1 as PRHDT and CDR2 as FYEKMQ (reference sequence). The CDR3: CASSFGQPNTEAFF. The CDR3 region has the DNA TGTGCCAGCAGCTTCGGGCAGCCGAACACTGAAGCTTTCTTT.

In its sample, this clonotype was seen many times. V usage is TRBV23-1 and J usage is TRBJ2-5; 9 bases align to TRBD2. TRBV23-1 has ORF status, its function being uncertain. V shed 10 bases and J 5 bases; nucleotides not matched to a gene: 8. The CDR3 sequence is 13 residues long. For the CDR3, the DNA is TGCGCCAACCTCCTAGCGGGATCTGAGACCCAGTACTTC. It codes for CANLLAGSETQYF.

This clonotype was observed many times. This chain uses TRBV20-1 with TRBJ2-5; perhaps TRBD2 as D (5 bases). Germline V gene data show CDR1 as DFQATT and CDR2 as SNEGSKA (reference sequence). V was shortened by 2 bases and J by 3 bases, with 13 bases between the two germline ends. This CDR3 comprises 14 residues. The chain's CDR3 is CSARSGRAKETQYF. The CDR3 bases are TGCAGTGCTAGAAGCGGTCGAGCGAAAGAGACCCAGTACTTC.

The rearrangement joins TRBV11-2 to TRBJ2-1, with 8 bases matching TRBD2. The V and J ends lost 2 bases and 5 bases, in that order; junction bases with no gene match: 14. The germline CDR1 and CDR2 sequences are SGHAT and FQNNGV. The CDR3 has 18 residues. CDR3 nucleotide sequence: TGTGCCAGCAGCTTACGATCTAGCGGGCCCCTCGGTAACAATGAGCAGTTCTTC. Amino acid sequence: CASSLRSSGPLGNNEQFF.

This clonotype showed up many times. This chain links TRBV20-1 with TRBJ2-1, with 14 bases lining up with TRBD2. Germline V gene lookup returns CDR1 DFQATT and CDR2 SNEGSKA (reference sequence). This CDR3 has 18 amino acids. The CDR3 here is CSVTRLAGGPGSYNEQFF. CDR3 DNA: TGCAGCGTCACGCGACTAGCGGGAGGGCCAGGGTCCTACAATGAGCAGTTCTTC.

This clonotype was counted many times. The chain combines TRBV10-3 with TRBJ2-1; D call uncertain. Germline lookup yields CDR1 ENHRY and CDR2 SYGVKD. V lost 4 bases and J 5 bases, leaving 6 bases between the germline ends. The CDR3 sequence is 12 residues long. CDR3 sequence: CAISGNNNEQFF. In nucleotides, the CDR3 is TGTGCCATCAGTGGGAACAACAATGAGCAGTTCTTC.

This clonotype was observed many times. The rearrangement links TRBV12-3 or TRBV12-4 to TRBJ1-5; a possible D gene is TRBD1 (6 bases). V was cut by 5 bases and J by 9 bases, with 14 bases left in between. The CDR3 spans 13 residues. The CDR3 coding sequence is TGTGCCAGCAGTCTACAGGGAGACCGGCCCCAGCATTTT. Residues: CASSLQGDRPQHF.

This clonotype occurred many times. The chain recombines TRBV4-3 with TRBJ2-1; 11 positions agree with TRBD2. Germline CDR1 is LGHNA and CDR2 is YSLEER. The junction had 7 bases not matched to a gene; V was cut back by 1 base and J by 8 bases. The CDR3 sequence is 16 residues long. This CDR3 reads CASSQGLAGWGDEQFF. CDR3 in DNA: TGCGCCAGCAGCCAAGGACTAGCGGGATGGGGGGATGAGCAGTTCTTC.

This clonotype was seen a few times. No conserved phenylalanine or tryptophan ends this CDR3, so it is likely a read error. This chain uses TRBV27 with TRBJ2-1; D gene uncertain. This CDR3 spans 13 amino acids. In germline, CDR1 is MNHEY, CDR2 SMNVEV (reference sequence). The ends were cut back, 5 bases at V and 13 bases at J, with 18 bases in the middle. In nucleotides, the CDR3 is TGTGCCAGCAGTCCCTTGGGCCGATCTCTACAGTTCTAC. As protein: CASSPLGRSLQFY.

V usage is TRBV2 and J usage is TRBJ1-4, with 8 bases lining up with TRBD1. Germline V lookup: CDR1 SNHLY, CDR2 FYNNEI. The CDR3 sequence is 18 residues long. Trimming cost V 0 bases and J 0 bases; bases outside gene matches: 6. This CDR3 is CASSEALAGGATNEKLFF. Here the CDR3 DNA reads TGTGCCAGCAGTGAAGCATTGGCAGGGGGCGCAACTAATGAAAAACTGTTTTTT.

This clonotype was picked up many times. The J gene is TRBJ1-2, the V gene TRBV6-1; unclear D gene. The germline gives CDR1 MNHNS, CDR2 SASEGT. The CDR3 runs to 11 residues. The V end lost 2 bases, the J end lost 8 bases, and 6 bases lay between the germline ends. The CDR3 nucleotides are TGTGCCAGCAGTGAATTCACGGGCTACACCTTC. Protein: CASSEFTGYTF.

The chain uses TRBV20-1 and TRBJ2-5; no definite D call. Germline V gives CDR1 DFQATT, CDR2 SNEGSKA (reference sequence). The CDR3 is made up of 13 amino acids. Trimming took 3 bases from V and 7 from J, leaving 15 bases between them. In DNA, the CDR3 is TGCAGTGCTAGCTCGGACGGCGCTTGGACCCAGTACTTC. Its translation is CSASSDGAWTQYF.

This clonotype was observed at least ten times. V usage is TRBV28 and J usage is TRBJ2-7, with 9 bases matching TRBD1. Germline-derived CDR1 and CDR2 are MDHEN and SYDVKM. Trimming took 3 bases from V and 2 from J; bases not matched to a gene: 8. The CDR3 has 16 amino acids. The CDR3 nucleotides read TGTGCCAGCAGTTTCCCCCGGGACAGGGTTACCTACGAGCAGTACTTC. As protein: CASSFPRDRVTYEQYF.

There are many counts of this clonotype. The chain is built from TRBV24-1 and TRBJ2-3, with 10 bases aligning to TRBD1. The CDR3 runs 16 residues. CDR1 KGHDR and CDR2 SFDVKD come from the germline V gene. V lost 1 base to trimming and J lost 1 base; unmatched junction nucleotides: 1. The CDR3 region is CATSDFGTGGTDTQYF. The DNA of the CDR3 is TGTGCCACCAGTGATTTCGGGACAGGGGGCACAGATACGCAGTATTTT.

This clonotype occurred a few times. The V gene is TRBV5-4, the J gene TRBJ2-1; unclear D gene. In germline, CDR1 is SGHNT, CDR2 YYREEE (reference sequence). CDR3 size: 13 residues. V was trimmed by 0 bases and J by 5 bases, leaving 6 bases between them. The CDR3 here is CASSLAGHNEQFF. CDR3 in DNA: TGTGCCAGCAGCTTGGCTGGACACAATGAGCAGTTCTTC.

This clonotype was seen at least ten times. In nucleotides, the CDR3 is TGCAGTGCTGGGATGCTGGGGGTCCCCACAGATACGCAGTATTTT. Protein: CSAGMLGVPTDTQYF. The chain couples TRBV20-1 to TRBJ2-3; either TRBD1 or TRBD2 may supply D (5 bases each). The CDR3 has 15 residues. V was pared by 5 bases and J by 2 bases, with 17 bases between. CDR1 is DFQATT, CDR2 SNEGSKA, per germline (reference sequence).

Many counts were recorded for this clonotype. The genes are TRBV18 and TRBJ2-5, with D possibly being TRBD1 or TRBD2 (5 bases each). The V gene lost 3 bases and the J gene lost 4 bases, with 6 bases spanning the gap. The CDR3 totals 12 residues. The germline gives CDR1 KGHSH, CDR2 LQKENI. CDR3 sequence: CASSPRGETQYF. CDR3 DNA sequence: TGTGCCAGCTCACCGAGGGGAGAGACCCAGTACTTC.

This clonotype was counted between two and nine times. A read error may explain this, as a much larger clone is one base away. The V gene is TRBV28, the J gene TRBJ1-2; D uncertain. The CDR3 loop spans 14 amino acids. With 1 base removed from V and 3 bases from J, the gap between germline ends came to 9 bases. From germline, CDR1 is MDHEN and CDR2 SYDVKM. In nucleotides, the CDR3 is TGTGCCAGCAGTTTATCCGCGATCTACTATGGCTACACCTTC. Translating it yields CASSLSAIYYGYTF.

This clonotype was seen at least ten times. This rearrangement joins TRBV20-1 to TRBJ2-6, with D possibly called TRBD1 or TRBD2 (5 bases each). Trimming pared 1 base from V and 4 bases from J, leaving 17 bases between. The CDR3 covers 17 residues. Per germline, CDR1 DFQATT and CDR2 SNEGSKA (reference sequence). CDR3 loop: CSARGFGRGSGANVLTF. Written as DNA, the CDR3 is TGCAGTGCTAGAGGGTTTGGACGGGGCTCCGGGGCCAACGTCCTGACTTTC.

In this sample, this clonotype turned up many times. V and J are TRBV7-2 and TRBJ2-1; 7 bases fit TRBD1. CDR3 length: 13 amino acids. Germline CDR1 and CDR2: SGHTA and FQGNSA. The V and J ends lost 5 bases and 15 bases, in that order; junction bases with no gene match: 13. The CDR3 region has the DNA TGTGCCAGCAGCACAAAGAGACAGGGTCCCTCGTTCTTC. Protein: CASSTKRQGPSFF.

This clonotype came up many times. The chain employs TRBV10-3 and TRBJ1-1, with 8 positions matching TRBD1. The germline CDR1 and CDR2 sequences are ENHRY and SYGVKD. The CDR3 totals 15 residues. Trimming removed 5 bases from V and 5 bases from J; junction bases left unmatched: 10. CDR3 sequence (DNA): TGTGCCATCAGTCAAACGGGGCAGGGGGCTACTGAAGCTTTCTTT. It codes for CAISQTGQGATEAFF.